This entry lists 3 T cell receptor beta chains sequenced from one sample in a study of CD8+CD57+ T cells in acquired aplastic anemia listed by TCRdb under 2018. These reads were obtained on an Illumina HiSeq 2000. Genomic DNA was used as template for profiling of TCR beta VDJ combinations and CDR3 sequences. The public reads were reanalyzed by TCRdb: fastp trimming at Q25, MiXCR alignment, in-frame beta chains only. Every CDR3 protein is listed once, alongside the most common genes and DNA of its rows. Here the sample has some 170,000 distinct CDR3 sequences; around 63% occur a single time. The top ten hold about 39% of the sample. Expansion of CD8+CD57+ cells had been shown by flow cytometry in the patients chosen for sequencing. The sample was sorted CD4+, CD8+, or CD8+CD57+ T cells (not recorded which) from PBMCs. The receptors come from a human donor with aplastic anemia.

This clonotype appeared a few times. The gene calls are TRBV20-1 and TRBJ2-2; the match to TRBD2 covers 9 bases. The CDR3 spans 14 residues. With 5 bases clipped from V and 5 bases from J, the junction kept 6 bases outside the gene matches. Germline CDR1 DFQATT, CDR2 SNEGSKA (reference sequence). CDR3 sequence: CSASTSGRTGELFF. CDR3 coding DNA: TGCAGTGCTTCGACTAGCGGTAGGACCGGGGAGCTGTTTTTT.

This rearrangement joins TRBV29-1 to TRBJ2-2, with 8 bases aligning to TRBD1. CDR1 and CDR2 (germline): SQVTM, ANQGSEA. The V gene end was trimmed by 7 bases and the J gene end by 8 bases; junction bases not matched to a gene: 6. The CDR3 has 12 amino acids. The CDR3 DNA is TGCAGCGGCGGACAGGGATCTGGGGAGCTGTTTTTT. This encodes CSGGQGSGELFF.

The chain carries TRBV2 and TRBJ2-3; 10 bases match TRBD1. The CDR3 runs 16 residues. Per the germline V gene, CDR1 is SNHLY and CDR2 is FYNNEI. V trimming: 1 base; J trimming: 6 bases; junction bases outside the gene matches: 7. DNA for the CDR3: TGTGCCAGCAGTGAAGAGGGACAGGGGTCGTCGGATACGCAGTATTTT. As protein: CASSEEGQGSSDTQYF.